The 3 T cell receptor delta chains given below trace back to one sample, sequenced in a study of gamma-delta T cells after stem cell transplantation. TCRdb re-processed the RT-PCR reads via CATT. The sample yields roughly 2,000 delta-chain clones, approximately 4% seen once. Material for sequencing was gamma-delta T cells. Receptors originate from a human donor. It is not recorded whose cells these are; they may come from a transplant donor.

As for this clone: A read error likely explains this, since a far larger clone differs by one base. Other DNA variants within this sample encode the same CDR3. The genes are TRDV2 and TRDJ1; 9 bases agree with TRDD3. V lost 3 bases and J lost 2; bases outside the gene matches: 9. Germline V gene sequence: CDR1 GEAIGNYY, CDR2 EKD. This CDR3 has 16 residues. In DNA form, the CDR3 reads TGTGCCTGTGACTTCCTACTTGGGGATACGACCGATAAACTCATCTTT. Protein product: CACDFLLGDTTDKLIF.

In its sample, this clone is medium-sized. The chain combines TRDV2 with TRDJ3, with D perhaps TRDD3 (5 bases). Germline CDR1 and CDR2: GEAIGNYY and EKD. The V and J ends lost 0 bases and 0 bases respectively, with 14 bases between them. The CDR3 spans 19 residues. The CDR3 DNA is TGTGCCTGTGACACCGCCTGGGCCCAAGGCTCCTGGGACACCCGACAGATGTTTTTC. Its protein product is CACDTAWAQGSWDTRQMFF.

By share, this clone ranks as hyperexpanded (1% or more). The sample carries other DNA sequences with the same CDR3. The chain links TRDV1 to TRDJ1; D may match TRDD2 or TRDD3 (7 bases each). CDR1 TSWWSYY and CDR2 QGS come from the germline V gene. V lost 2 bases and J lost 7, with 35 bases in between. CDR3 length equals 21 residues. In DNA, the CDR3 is TGTGCTCTTGGGGAAGCCTCCTTCCTGCTGACTTACTGGGGCCCTCCGGGTAAACTCATCTTT. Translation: CALGEASFLLTYWGPPGKLIF.